This TCR beta chain was documented in a study of vaccination and CD4 T cells after COVID-19. The CDR3 totals 15 residues. Germline V CDR1 and CDR2: MDHEN, SYDVKM. Unmatched junction bases numbered 2, after V lost 5 bases and J lost 0 bases. Treatment reported: roughly ten-day PBMC culture with coronavirus spike peptide pools or control peptides (ViraFEST assay). This clonotype was found a few times. Its specificity is not known. CD4+ T cells that had been cultured provided DNA sequenced with the Oncomine TCR Beta short-read assay. From the PCR reads, TCRdb called clonotypes with MiXCR, one entry per CDR3 protein. This table holds more than 12,000 distinct CDR3 sequences, 65% to 80% found once.

The receptor was isolated from a human donor who had recovered from COVID-19. The sample was CD4+ T cells from blood, cultured in vitro. V usage is TRBV28 and J usage is TRBJ2-7; TRBD2 matches at 12 bases. CDR3 coding DNA: TGTGCCAGCAGTCAGACTAGCGGGGGCTCCTACGAGCAGTACTTC. This translates into CASSQTSGGSYEQYF.